This T cell receptor beta chain is drawn from a study of blood T cell repertoires in COVID-19 (dated by TCRdb to between 2020 and 2021). As for the study more broadly: Collaborator samples came from the United States, Italy and Spain and covered acute and convalescent phases of COVID-19. Nearly every sample came with metadata listing a de-identified subject ID, COVID-19 status, age in years and sex. Samples came from the ongoing ImmuneRACE study (first 160 participants) plus 1,254 subjects from 6 global collaborators. The prospective study material was composed of cDNA or gDNA derived from T cells, B-cell-depleted T cells, or PBMCs. Deeply sampled blood TCRbeta repertoires from subjects exposed to, actively infected with, or recovered from COVID-19 were included in the dataset. A freely available public database, intended as a resource for researchers studying the immune response to SARS-CoV-2, is where the repertoires were released. Where available, HLA class I and class II types were taken from metadata supplied by the sample provider and were not determined by assay-based typing. What the study reported, not specific to this receptor: Clinical and demographic metadata were provided uncurated, with the amount varying by source and participant.

Worth noting for this clone: Its antigen is currently not known. The input lacks base qualities; no much larger clone sits a single base away.

Enrolling through a virtual design, the prospective study's participants ranged in age from about 18 to 89 years and lived across 20 to 30 United States geographic areas. Cohort assignment in the prospective study relied on participant-reported clinical history from a screening survey and a study questionnaire. Recovered participants in ImmuneRACE Cohort 3 were defined by two consecutive negative NP/OP PCR tests, clearance by a healthcare professional, or resolution of symptoms. In the prospective study, mobile phlebotomists collected whole blood, serum and a nasopharyngeal or oropharyngeal swab from each participant. Participants in the prospective study had the option to provide additional blood draws and questionnaires over a roughly 2-month period. Blood samples from the prospective study were shipped frozen or at room temperature prior to DNA extraction. The immunoSEQ Assay, a bias-controlled multiplex PCR, was used to amplify TCRbeta CDR3 regions from genomic DNA. As for the original processing: The number of nucleated cells in each sample was estimated from the amplification of reference gene primers within the assay. Sequence reads were collapsed and filtered to measure the absolute abundance of every unique TCRbeta CDR3 rearrangement. For each sample, productive Simpson clonality was calculated as the square root of Simpson's diversity index over productive rearrangements. Drawn from immuneACCESS, this table holds only the in-frame rearrangements with V and J called that TCRdb kept. Clones are partly lost; checked studies trace under half to an unresolved V gene and leave the rest unexplained. D and trimming come from the DNA, and the V and J calls and clone size come from that table. This sample holds approximately 390,000 clones; around nine tenths were observed only once. Together, the top ten hold roughly 9.4% of the sample.

Clipping removes 0 bases from V and 5 bases from J, with 8 as the unmatched junction base count. The CDR3, cysteine through phenylalanine, is 15 amino acids long. Only the CDR3 region is kept as DNA, spanning 45 bases read in frame from base 1. The germline V gene (reference sequence) supplies CDR1 GTSNPN and CDR2 SVGIG. Material for sequencing was PBMCs or T cells enriched from blood (not recorded which). The chain uses TRBV30 and TRBJ2-5, with 8 middle bases fitting TRBD2. The clonotype comes from a woman between 45 and 65 years old who had recovered from COVID-19. The CDR3 loop reads CAWSVLAALRETQYF. The nucleotide sequence is TGTGCCTGGAGTGTACTAGCGGCGCTCCGGGAGACCCAGTACTTC.